A single T cell receptor (beta chain) is shown here with its context. Data came from immunoSEQ multiplex PCR; TCRdb stores just in-frame clones and leaves some out. The sample holds 150,000 to 200,000 clones; approximately 85% are singletons and the top ten take approximately 6.2%. Germline V gene sequence: CDR1 SGDLS, CDR2 YYNGEE. CDR3 size: 12 residues. V lost 7 bases and J 4 bases, leaving 11 bases between the germline ends. Clinical histories supplied by participants themselves formed the basis of cohort assignment. The recovered donors of Cohort 3 showed two negative PCRs, clearance, or symptom resolution. This sample was included in a study of blood T cell repertoires in COVID-19. Study-level information: PBMCs, B-cell-depleted T cells, or T cells provided the cDNA or gDNA that made up the material.

The sequence was obtained from a man aged 35-49 years who had recovered from COVID-19. This chain joins TRBV9 and TRBJ1-2, with D possibly TRBD1 on 5 matching bases. Input material: PBMCs or T cells enriched from blood (not recorded which). Written as DNA, the CDR3 is TGTGCCAGCGGATCGACAGCCTATGGCTACACCTTC. It yields the protein CASGSTAYGYTF.